The present TCR beta chain was sequenced within a study of blood T cell repertoires in COVID-19. As for the study in general: Material from acute and convalescent COVID-19 was sourced from the United States, Italy and Spain.

This CDR3 has 15 residues. Trimming pared 3 bases from V and 4 bases from J, leaving 15 bases between. Germline-derived CDR1 and CDR2 are MDHEN and SYDVKM. TCRdb keeps only in-frame clones here, not all; method: immunoSEQ multiplex PCR. The sample lists 200,000 to 250,000 clones, 88% occurring once. Patients of the Seattle cohort, enrolled during active infection, were followed longitudinally. Sequences were obtained from peripheral blood. V and J are TRBV28 and TRBJ2-5; maybe TRBD2 (6 bases). The origin of this receptor is a man aged 50 to 59 with COVID-19, enrolled during active disease. The CDR3 DNA reads as TGTGCCAGCAGTTTGGGCAGGCGGGGTCGAGAGACCCAGTACTTC. It specifies CASSLGRRGRETQYF.